A single sample is the source of the 28 T cell receptor beta chains below, sequenced in a study of PD-1 blockade in mismatch repair-deficient tumors. Profiled with immunoSEQ multiplex PCR; TCRdb holds only in-frame clones, not every one. Of 14,000 or so clones listed, around 84% are singletons. As for time point: roughly ten-day in vitro stimulation with candidate neoantigen peptide 4. What these receptors recognize is not known. The sample here was cells cultured in vitro, taken from a patient treated with pembrolizumab. The source is an adult with mismatch repair-deficient cancer.

The chain combines TRBV7-6 with TRBJ2-3; 7 bases are shared with TRBD2. V shed 5 bases, J shed 6 bases, and the junction held 11 bases outside the gene matches. Germline assignment: CDR1 SGHVS and CDR2 FNYEAQ. The CDR3 loop spans 15 amino acids. This CDR3 reads CASSLSTGRGDTQYF. CDR3 bases: TGTGCCAGCAGCCTCTCGACTGGGAGGGGTGATACGCAGTATTTT.

The chain employs TRBV18 and TRBJ1-5; 7 bases map to TRBD1. Germline lookup yields CDR1 KGHSH and CDR2 LQKENI. This CDR3 has 14 amino acids. V was pared by 6 bases and J by 7 bases, with 9 bases of the junction left unmatched. The CDR3 DNA sequence: TGTGCCAGCTCGCAAGACAGGGTAAGGCAGCCCCAGCATTTT. Encoded protein: CASSQDRVRQPQHF.

DNA for the CDR3: TGTGCCACCCTCCTAGCGGATTACACAGATACGCAGTATTTT. It translates to CATLLADYTDTQYF. V usage is TRBV2 and J usage is TRBJ2-3; TRBD2 aligns across 7 bases. The CDR3 loop spans 14 amino acids. V shed 10 bases, J shed 2 bases, and the junction held 9 bases outside the gene matches. Germline loops: CDR1 SNHLY, CDR2 FYNNEI.

V is TRBV28 and J is TRBJ1-5; possible D gene TRBD1, 5 bases. The CDR3 contains 15 residues. The germline CDR1 and CDR2 sequences are MDHEN and SYDVKM. Trimming shortened V by 4 bases and J by 1 base, and 11 bases separated the two germline ends. This CDR3 is CASSYGGESNQPQHF. The CDR3 DNA follows: TGTGCCAGCAGTTATGGAGGGGAGAGCAATCAGCCCCAGCATTTT.

This clone was found once. The chain has TRBV7-2 and TRBJ2-3; D unclear. Trimming cost V 4 bases and J 2 bases, with 7 bases left between them. CDR3 length equals 13 residues. CDR1 SGHTA and CDR2 FQGNSA come from the germline V gene. The CDR3 DNA is TGTGCCAGCAGCTCCAGGACCACAGATACGCAGTATTTT. Translated: CASSSRTTDTQYF.

The chain combines TRBV7-7 with TRBJ2-5; 7 bases are a match to TRBD1. This CDR3 spans 13 amino acids. CDR1 is SSHAT and CDR2 is FNYEAQ in the germline V gene (reference sequence). J was trimmed by 4 bases and V by 2 bases; bases with no gene match: 1. The CDR3 loop is CASSLNRGETQYF. CDR3 nucleotides: TGTGCCAGCAGCTTAAACAGGGGAGAGACCCAGTACTTC.

The CDR3: CASGSRPLQETQYF. The CDR3 region has the DNA TGTGCTAGTGGTTCCCGACCGCTCCAAGAGACCCAGTACTTC. This rearrangement joins TRBV12-5 to TRBJ2-5; D unclear. Between the trimmed V and J ends, which lost 4 bases and 1 base, there was a span of 10 bases. Per germline, CDR1 LGHNT and CDR2 FRNRAP. The CDR3 is 14 residues long.

The V and J genes are TRBV7-2 and TRBJ2-3; D is ambiguous. CDR3 length equals 14 residues. V was shortened by 2 bases and J by 6 bases, with 12 bases between the two germline ends. Per the germline V gene, CDR1 is SGHTA and CDR2 is FQGNSA. CDR3 in DNA: TGTGCCAGCAGCTTATACCACCTTGGGGATACGCAGTATTTT. It translates to CASSLYHLGDTQYF.

J is TRBJ1-2 and V is TRBV7-9, with D unresolved. Germline values: CDR1 SEHNR, CDR2 FQNEAQ (reference sequence). The CDR3 is made up of 12 amino acids. The V end was cut by 7 bases, the J end by 4 bases, with 10 bases between. CDR3 residues: CASIQPFYGYTF. CDR3 nucleotides: TGTGCCAGCATACAACCGTTCTATGGCTACACCTTC.

The chain joins TRBV29-1 to TRBJ2-7; D might be TRBD1 (6 bases). Germline CDR1 reads SQVTM; CDR2 reads ANQGSEA. This CDR3 spans 15 amino acids. The V and J ends lost 6 bases and 5 bases respectively, with 23 bases between them. The CDR3 nucleotides read TGCAGCGTGGATAGGGGGACCGTGGGGTGGAACGAGCAGTACTTC. It encodes CSVDRGTVGWNEQYF.

The table lists this clone with a count of one. The chain is built from TRBV6-1 and TRBJ2-7, with D perhaps given as TRBD1 or TRBD2 (5 bases each). This CDR3 region has 15 residues. Germline V gene lookup returns CDR1 MNHNS and CDR2 SASEGT. Deletions cut 2 bases from V and 0 bases from J, with 11 bases between. Here the CDR3 reads CASSERDGTSYEQYF. The CDR3 bases are TGTGCCAGCAGTGAAAGGGACGGAACCTCCTACGAGCAGTACTTC.

This chain connects TRBV7-3 to TRBJ2-2, with 13 bases lining up with TRBD2. Germline V gene lookup returns CDR1 SGHTA and CDR2 FQGTGA. The V gene end was trimmed by 2 bases and the J gene end by 4 bases; junction bases not matched to a gene: 1. The CDR3 runs to 16 residues. The CDR3 loop is CASSLGTSGTTGELFF. CDR3 DNA sequence: TGTGCCAGCAGCTTAGGGACTAGCGGGACCACCGGGGAGCTGTTTTTT.

The rearrangement joins TRBV2 to TRBJ1-4, with a possible D match to TRBD1 (5 bases). The CDR3 extends over 14 amino acids. V shed 8 bases and J shed 4 bases, with 14 bases lying between them. Germline V gene lookup returns CDR1 SNHLY and CDR2 FYNNEI. CDR3 region: CASGSRDVNEKLFF. The CDR3, as DNA: TGTGCCAGCGGGTCCAGGGACGTTAATGAAAAACTGTTTTTT.

V gene TRBV4-2 combines with J gene TRBJ2-3, with 7 bases lining up with TRBD2. Unmatched junction bases numbered 11, after V lost 1 base and J lost 7 bases. This CDR3 is built from 16 residues. CDR1 and CDR2 from the germline V gene are LGHNA and YNFKEQ. The CDR3 spells CASSQGESGIRNTQYF. In DNA, the CDR3 is TGTGCCAGCAGCCAAGGCGAGAGCGGGATTCGGAATACGCAGTATTTT.

The chain uses TRBV5-1 and TRBJ2-7; 9 nucleotides agree with TRBD1. CDR3 length: 14 amino acids. The V and J ends lost 8 bases and 2 bases, in that order; junction bases with no gene match: 8. The germline gives CDR1 SGHRS, CDR2 YFSETQ. CDR3 nucleotides: TGCGCCAGTCACCGGGACAGGGTACCCTACGAGCAGTACTTC. It translates to CASHRDRVPYEQYF.

The rearrangement uses TRBV7-9 and TRBJ2-7; unclear D gene. With 0 bases removed from V and 3 bases from J, the gap between germline ends came to 9 bases. The germline V gene encodes CDR1 SEHNR and CDR2 FQNEAQ (reference sequence). CDR3 length equals 14 residues. CDR3 protein: CASSLASPFYEQYF. The CDR3 DNA reads as TGTGCCAGCAGCTTAGCTTCTCCTTTCTACGAGCAGTACTTC.

The chain couples TRBV15 to TRBJ2-5, with a possible D match to TRBD1 (6 bases). Germline V gives CDR1 LNHNV, CDR2 YYDKDF (reference sequence). The CDR3 loop spans 18 amino acids. V gave up 0 bases and J gave up 5 bases, with 22 bases separating them. CDR3 residues: CATSRDKGRGVQKETQYF. The DNA for the CDR3 is TGTGCCACCAGCAGAGATAAGGGCAGGGGCGTTCAAAAGGAGACCCAGTACTTC.

The chain couples TRBV19 to TRBJ1-2; the D gene is possibly TRBD1 (6 bases). V lost 4 bases and J 2 bases, leaving 8 bases between the germline ends. Germline V lookup: CDR1 LNHDA, CDR2 SQIVND (reference sequence). CDR3 length equals 13 residues. CDR3 loop: CASSTGQNYGYTF. Here the CDR3 DNA reads TGTGCCAGTAGTACCGGACAGAACTATGGCTACACCTTC. The complete variable domain, with remaining parts taken from reference TRBV19 and TRBJ1-2, reads DGGITQSPKYLFRKEGQNVTLSCEQNLNHDAMYWYRQDPGQGLRLIYYSQIVNDFQKGDIAEGYSVSREKKESFPLTVTSAQKNPTAFYLCASSTGQNYGYTFGSGTRLTVV.

This clone was seen once. The chain couples TRBV7-2 to TRBJ1-6; 8 bases line up with TRBD1. Germline lookup yields CDR1 SGHTA and CDR2 FQGNSA. The CDR3 has 15 amino acids. V lost 2 bases, J lost 7 bases, and 4 bases stayed unmatched. CDR3 nucleotides: TGTGCCAGCAGCTTATCCGGGACAGGCAATTCACCCCTCCACTTT. It specifies CASSLSGTGNSPLHF.

The chain couples TRBV4-1 to TRBJ2-5; D may be TRBD1 (5 bases). The CDR3 extends over 16 amino acids. CDR1 MGHRA and CDR2 YSYEKL come from the germline V gene. V was clipped by 7 bases and J by 3 bases, with 21 bases between them. The CDR3 nucleotides read TGCGCCAGCAAAGCGATGGCAGGCAGGGCTGAAGAGACCCAGTACTTC. Protein: CASKAMAGRAEETQYF.

This sequence joins TRBV6-5 and TRBJ2-7, with D hard to call. This CDR3 contains 11 residues. Trimming removed 5 bases at V and 3 bases at J, with 5 bases between. Germline CDR1 MNHEY, CDR2 SVGAGI. CDR3 nucleotide sequence: TGTGCCAGCAGTCACAGCTACGAGCAGTACTTC. This codes for CASSHSYEQYF.

The chain recombines TRBV15 with TRBJ1-5; 11 bases match TRBD1. Germline assignment: CDR1 LNHNV and CDR2 YYDKDF (reference sequence). The trim removed 4 bases at V and 0 bases at J, leaving 2 bases unmatched. This CDR3 comprises 16 residues. CDR3 region: CATSKGTGGSNQPQHF. For the CDR3, the DNA is TGTGCCACCAGCAAGGGGACAGGGGGTAGCAATCAGCCCCAGCATTTT.

The chain joins TRBV5-1 to TRBJ2-5; 8 bases are a match to TRBD1. CDR1 SGHRS and CDR2 YFSETQ come from the germline V gene. Trimming took 0 bases from V and 5 from J; bases not matched to a gene: 3. This CDR3 has 14 residues. The CDR3 reads CASSLGQGIETQYF. The CDR3 region has the DNA TGCGCCAGCAGCTTGGGACAGGGGATTGAGACCCAGTACTTC.

The chain couples TRBV27 to TRBJ1-6, with D unresolved. The germline V gene has CDR1 MNHEY and CDR2 SMNVEV (reference sequence). Trimming removed 7 bases from V and 6 bases from J, with 16 bases in between. The CDR3 length is 15 residues. Here the CDR3 reads CASTPLGRSNSPLHF. DNA of the CDR3: TGTGCCAGCACCCCTCTTGGGCGTAGTAATTCACCCCTCCACTTT.

J is TRBJ1-5 and V is TRBV19; a weak D match, TRBD1 (5 bases). Deletions cut 4 bases from V and 1 base from J, with 14 bases between. Per germline, CDR1 LNHDA and CDR2 SQIVND (reference sequence). The CDR3 runs to 16 residues. The CDR3 nucleotides read TGTGCCAGTAGTACGACGGGGCAGACGAGCAATCAGCCCCAGCATTTT. Encoded protein: CASSTTGQTSNQPQHF.

This clone has just a few counts. The CDR3 loop reads CASSPTGVYGYTF. The DNA of the CDR3 is TGTGCCAGCAGTCCTACAGGGGTCTATGGCTACACCTTC. V and J are TRBV2 and TRBJ1-2, with 7 bases matching TRBD1. CDR1 and CDR2 (germline): SNHLY, FYNNEI. The CDR3 contains 13 residues. After removal of 5 bases from V and 4 bases from J, the junction contained 4 bases not matched to a gene.

The V and J genes are TRBV11-2 and TRBJ2-2; 13 bases are a match to TRBD2. The CDR3 length is 19 residues. The germline gives CDR1 SGHAT, CDR2 FQNNGV. Unmatched junction bases numbered 8, after V lost 3 bases and J lost 1 base. The CDR3 region is CASSLTGTSGKWNTGELFF. CDR3 DNA sequence: TGTGCCAGCAGCTTGACCGGGACTAGCGGGAAATGGAACACCGGGGAGCTGTTTTTT.

The chain carries TRBV28 and TRBJ1-3, with D possibly being TRBD1 (6 bases). The germline gives CDR1 MDHEN, CDR2 SYDVKM. CDR3 size: 15 residues. V gave up 6 bases and J gave up 0 bases, with 12 bases separating them. The chain's CDR3 is CASRAPDSSGNTIYF. CDR3 DNA sequence: TGTGCCAGCAGAGCTCCGGACAGCTCTGGAAACACCATATATTTT.